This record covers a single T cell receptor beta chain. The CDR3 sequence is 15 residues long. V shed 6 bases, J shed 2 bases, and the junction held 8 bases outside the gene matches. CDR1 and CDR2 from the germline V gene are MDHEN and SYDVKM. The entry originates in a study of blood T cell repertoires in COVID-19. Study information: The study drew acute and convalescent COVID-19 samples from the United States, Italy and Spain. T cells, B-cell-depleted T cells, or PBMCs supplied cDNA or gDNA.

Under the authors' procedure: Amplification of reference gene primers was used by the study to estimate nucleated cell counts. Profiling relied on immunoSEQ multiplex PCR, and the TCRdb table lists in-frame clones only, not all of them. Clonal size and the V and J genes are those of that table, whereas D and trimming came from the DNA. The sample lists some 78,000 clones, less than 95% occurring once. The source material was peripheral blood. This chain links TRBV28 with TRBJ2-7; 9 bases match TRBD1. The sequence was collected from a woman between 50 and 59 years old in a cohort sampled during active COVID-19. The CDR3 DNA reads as TGTGCCAGCAGCCGAGGGACAGGGCCAACCTACGAGCAGTACTTC. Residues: CASSRGTGPTYEQYF.